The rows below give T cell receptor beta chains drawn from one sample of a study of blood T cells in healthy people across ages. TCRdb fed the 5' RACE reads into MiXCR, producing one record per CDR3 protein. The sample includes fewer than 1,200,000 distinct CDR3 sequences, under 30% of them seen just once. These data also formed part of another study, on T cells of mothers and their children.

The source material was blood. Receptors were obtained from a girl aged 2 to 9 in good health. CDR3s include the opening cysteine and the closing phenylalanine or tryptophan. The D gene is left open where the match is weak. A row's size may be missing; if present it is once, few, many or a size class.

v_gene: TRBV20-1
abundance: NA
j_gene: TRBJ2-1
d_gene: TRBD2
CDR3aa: CSARFRGRETYNEQFF
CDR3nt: TGCAGTGCTAGATTTCGCGGGAGAGAAACCTACAATGAGCAGTTCTTC

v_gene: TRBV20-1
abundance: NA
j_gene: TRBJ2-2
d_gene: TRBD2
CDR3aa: CSAPGTKNTGELFF
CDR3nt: TGCAGTGCTCCCGGGACTAAAAACACCGGGGAGCTGTTTTTT

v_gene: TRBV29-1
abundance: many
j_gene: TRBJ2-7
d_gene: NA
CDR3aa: CSVETGRSYEQYF
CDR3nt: TGCAGCGTTGAAACAGGGAGGTCCTACGAGCAGTACTTC

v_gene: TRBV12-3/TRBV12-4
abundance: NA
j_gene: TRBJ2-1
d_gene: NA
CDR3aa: CASSPPAGNSYNEQFF
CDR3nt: TGTGCCAGCAGTCCCCCTGCGGGAAACTCCTACAATGAGCAGTTCTTC

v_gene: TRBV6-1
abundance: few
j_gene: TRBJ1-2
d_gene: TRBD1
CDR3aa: CASRRQGAARDGYTF
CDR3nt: TGTGCCAGCAGGAGACAGGGGGCAGCGAGAGATGGCTACACCTTC

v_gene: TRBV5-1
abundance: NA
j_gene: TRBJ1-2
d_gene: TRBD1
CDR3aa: CASSLEGTGIRTNYGYTF
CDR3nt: TGCGCCAGCAGCTTGGAAGGGACAGGGATCAGAACTAACTATGGCTACACCTTC

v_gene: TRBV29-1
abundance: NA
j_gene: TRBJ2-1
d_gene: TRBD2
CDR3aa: CSATGGSSYNEQFF
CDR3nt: TGCAGCGCGACGGGGGGGAGCTCCTACAATGAGCAGTTCTTC

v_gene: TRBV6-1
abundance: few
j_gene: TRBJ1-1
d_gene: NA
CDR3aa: CASSEQINTEAFF
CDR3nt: TGTGCCAGCAGTGAACAGATAAACACTGAAGCTTTCTTT

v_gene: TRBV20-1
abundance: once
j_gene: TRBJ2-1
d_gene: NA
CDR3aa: CSARESSGAYNEQFF
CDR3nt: TGCAGTGCTAGAGAGAGTAGCGGAGCCTACAATGAGCAGTTCTTC

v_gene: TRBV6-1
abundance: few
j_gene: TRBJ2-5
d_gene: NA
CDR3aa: CASSLEWAAQKTQYF
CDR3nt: TGTGCCAGCAGCCTAGAGTGGGCAGCGCAAAAGACCCAGTACTTC

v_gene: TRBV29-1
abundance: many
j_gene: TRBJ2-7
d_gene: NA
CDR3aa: CSAGDRTYEQYF
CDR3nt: TGCAGCGCGGGGGACAGAACCTACGAGCAGTACTTC

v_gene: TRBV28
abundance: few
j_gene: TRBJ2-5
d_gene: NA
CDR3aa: CASSLWSDQETQYF
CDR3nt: TGTGCCAGCAGTTTGTGGAGCGACCAAGAGACTCAGTACTTC

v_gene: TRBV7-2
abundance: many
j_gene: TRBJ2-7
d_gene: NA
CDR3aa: CASSLSTATYEQYF
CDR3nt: TGTGCCAGCAGCTTATCCACAGCTACCTACGAGCAGTACTTC

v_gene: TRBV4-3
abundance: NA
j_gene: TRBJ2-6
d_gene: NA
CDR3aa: CASSQGPGLSGANVLTF
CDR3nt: TGCGCCAGCAGCCAGGGTCCAGGGCTCTCTGGGGCCAACGTCCTGACTTTC

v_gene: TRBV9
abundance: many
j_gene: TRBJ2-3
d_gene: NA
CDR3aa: CASSAHRDSPTDTQYF
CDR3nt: TGTGCCAGCAGCGCCCACCGGGACTCACCCACAGATACGCAGTATTTT

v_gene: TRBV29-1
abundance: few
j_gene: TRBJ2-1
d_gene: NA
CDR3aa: CSAAGTPDSYNEQFF
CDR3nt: TGCAGCGCCGCCGGGACTCCGGACTCCTACAATGAGCAGTTCTTC